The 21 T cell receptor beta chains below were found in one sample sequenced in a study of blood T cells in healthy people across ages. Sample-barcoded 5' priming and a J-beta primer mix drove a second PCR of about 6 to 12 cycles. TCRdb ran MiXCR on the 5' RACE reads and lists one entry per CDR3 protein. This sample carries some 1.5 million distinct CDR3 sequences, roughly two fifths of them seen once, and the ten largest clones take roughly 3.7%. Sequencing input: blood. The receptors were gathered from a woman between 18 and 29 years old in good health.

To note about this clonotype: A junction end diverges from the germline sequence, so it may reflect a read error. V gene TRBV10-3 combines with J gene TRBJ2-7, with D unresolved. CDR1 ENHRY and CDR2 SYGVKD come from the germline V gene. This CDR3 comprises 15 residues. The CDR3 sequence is CVISGIDRNSYEQYF. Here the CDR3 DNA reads TGTGTCATCAGTGGAATAGACCGAAACTCCTACGAGCAGTACTTC.

This chain's CDR3 is CASSVGQGRLNSPLHF. The CDR3 DNA is TGTGCCAGCAGCGTAGGTCAGGGACGTCTTAATTCACCCCTCCACTTT. The chain uses TRBV9 and TRBJ1-6, with D possibly matching TRBD1 (5 bases). CDR1 and CDR2 from the germline V gene are SGDLS and YYNGEE. The V and J ends lost 0 bases and 6 bases respectively, with 13 bases between them. The CDR3 consists of 16 residues.

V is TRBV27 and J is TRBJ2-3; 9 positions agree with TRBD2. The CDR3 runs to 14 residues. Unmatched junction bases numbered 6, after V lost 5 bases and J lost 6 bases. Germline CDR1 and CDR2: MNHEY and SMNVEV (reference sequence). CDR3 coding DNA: TGTGCCAGCAGTGCCGCGGGAGGGGAGGATACGCAGTATTTT. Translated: CASSAAGGEDTQYF.

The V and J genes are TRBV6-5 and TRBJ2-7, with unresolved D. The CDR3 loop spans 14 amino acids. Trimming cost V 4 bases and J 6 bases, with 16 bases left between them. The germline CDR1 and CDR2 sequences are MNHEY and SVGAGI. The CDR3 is CASSSHRAGCEQYF. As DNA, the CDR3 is TGTGCCAGCAGTTCTCATCGGGCAGGCTGCGAGCAGTACTTC.

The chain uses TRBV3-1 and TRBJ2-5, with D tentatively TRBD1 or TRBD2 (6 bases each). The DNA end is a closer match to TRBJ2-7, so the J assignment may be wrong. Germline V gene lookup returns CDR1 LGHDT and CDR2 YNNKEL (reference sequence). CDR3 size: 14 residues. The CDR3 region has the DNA TGTGCCAGCAGTCCCTGGGGGGCCTCCTACGAGCAGTACTTC. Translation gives CASSPWGASYEQYF.

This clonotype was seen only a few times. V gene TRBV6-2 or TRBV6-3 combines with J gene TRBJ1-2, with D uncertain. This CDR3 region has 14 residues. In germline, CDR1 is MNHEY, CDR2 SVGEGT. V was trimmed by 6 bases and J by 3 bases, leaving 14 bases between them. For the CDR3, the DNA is TGTGCCAGCAGAAACGATGGAGCTTACTATGGCTACACCTTC. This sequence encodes CASRNDGAYYGYTF.

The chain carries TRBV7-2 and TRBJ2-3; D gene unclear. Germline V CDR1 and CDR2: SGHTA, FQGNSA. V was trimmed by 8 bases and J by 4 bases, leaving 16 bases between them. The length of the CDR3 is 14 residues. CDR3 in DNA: TGTGCCAGCGGCCGGGCCACACGGTCAGATACGCAGTATTTT. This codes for CASGRATRSDTQYF.

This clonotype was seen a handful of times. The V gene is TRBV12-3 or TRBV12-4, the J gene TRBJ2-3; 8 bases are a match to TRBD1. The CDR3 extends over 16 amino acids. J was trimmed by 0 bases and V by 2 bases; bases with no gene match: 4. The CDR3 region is CASSLWQGASTDTQYF. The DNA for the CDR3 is TGTGCCAGCAGTTTATGGCAGGGGGCTAGCACAGATACGCAGTATTTT.

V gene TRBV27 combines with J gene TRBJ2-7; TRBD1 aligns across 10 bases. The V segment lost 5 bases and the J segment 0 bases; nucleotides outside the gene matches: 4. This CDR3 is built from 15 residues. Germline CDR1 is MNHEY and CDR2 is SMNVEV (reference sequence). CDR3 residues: CASSHRTGGSYEQYF. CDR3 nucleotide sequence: TGTGCCAGCAGTCACCGGACAGGGGGCTCCTACGAGCAGTACTTC.

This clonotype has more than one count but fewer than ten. This CDR3 reads CASSQGRGPLSGANVLTF. CDR3 DNA sequence: TGCGCCAGCAGCCAAGGCAGGGGCCCGCTCTCTGGGGCCAACGTCCTGACTTTC. The chain recombines TRBV4-1 with TRBJ2-6; D possibly corresponds to TRBD1 (6 bases). V lost 1 base and J lost 0, with 13 bases in between. Per germline, CDR1 MGHRA and CDR2 YSYEKL. The CDR3 consists of 18 residues.

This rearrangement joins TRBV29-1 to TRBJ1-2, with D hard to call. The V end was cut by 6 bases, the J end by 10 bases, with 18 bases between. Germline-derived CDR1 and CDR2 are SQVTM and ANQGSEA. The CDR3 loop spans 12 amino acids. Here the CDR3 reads CSVMGVTGDYTF. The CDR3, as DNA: TGCAGCGTAATGGGTGTGACGGGCGACTACACCTTC. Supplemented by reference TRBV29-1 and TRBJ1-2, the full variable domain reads SAVISQKPSRDICQRGTSLTIQCQVDSQVTMMFWYRQQPGQSLTLIATANQGSEATYESGFVIDKFPISRPNLTFSTLTVSNMSPEDSSIYLCSVMGVTGDYTFGSGTRLTVV.

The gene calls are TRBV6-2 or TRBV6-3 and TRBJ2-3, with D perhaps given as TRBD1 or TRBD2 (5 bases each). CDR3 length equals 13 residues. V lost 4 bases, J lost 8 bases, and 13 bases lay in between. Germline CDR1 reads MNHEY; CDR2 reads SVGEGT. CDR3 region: CASSSGDLSTQYF. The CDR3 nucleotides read TGTGCCAGCAGTTCCGGGGACCTTAGTACGCAGTATTTT.

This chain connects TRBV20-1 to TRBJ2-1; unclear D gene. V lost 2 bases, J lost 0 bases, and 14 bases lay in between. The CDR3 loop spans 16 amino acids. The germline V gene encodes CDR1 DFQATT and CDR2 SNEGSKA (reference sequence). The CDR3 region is CSARLRRVSSYNEQFF. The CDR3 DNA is TGCAGTGCTAGATTGAGACGGGTGAGCTCCTACAATGAGCAGTTCTTC.

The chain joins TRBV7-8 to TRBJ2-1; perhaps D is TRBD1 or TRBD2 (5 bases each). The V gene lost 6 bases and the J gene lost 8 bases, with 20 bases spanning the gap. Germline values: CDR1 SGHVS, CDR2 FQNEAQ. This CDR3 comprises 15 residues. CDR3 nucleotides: TGTGCCAGCAGGACTCTCCGGGGCCCGAGGGATGAGCAGTTCTTC. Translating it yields CASRTLRGPRDEQFF.

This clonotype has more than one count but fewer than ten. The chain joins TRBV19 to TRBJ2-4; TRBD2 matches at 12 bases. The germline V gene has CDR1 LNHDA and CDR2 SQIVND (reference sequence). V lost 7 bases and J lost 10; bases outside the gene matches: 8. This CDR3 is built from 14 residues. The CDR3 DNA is TGTGCCAGTACCCCGGGACTAGCGGGTTGGATTCAGTACTTC. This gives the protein CASTPGLAGWIQYF.

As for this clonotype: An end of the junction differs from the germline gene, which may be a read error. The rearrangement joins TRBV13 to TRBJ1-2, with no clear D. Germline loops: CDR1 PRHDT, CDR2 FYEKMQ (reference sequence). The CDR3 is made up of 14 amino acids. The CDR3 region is CTSSTRSGTYGYTF. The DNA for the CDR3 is TGTACCAGCAGCACCAGATCAGGCACTTATGGCTACACCTTC.

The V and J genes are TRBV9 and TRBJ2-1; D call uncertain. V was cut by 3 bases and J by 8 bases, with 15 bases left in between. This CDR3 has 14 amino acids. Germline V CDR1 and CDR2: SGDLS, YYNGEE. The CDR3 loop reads CASSGGSGSDEQFF. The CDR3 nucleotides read TGTGCCAGCAGCGGTGGAAGTGGGTCCGATGAGCAGTTCTTC.

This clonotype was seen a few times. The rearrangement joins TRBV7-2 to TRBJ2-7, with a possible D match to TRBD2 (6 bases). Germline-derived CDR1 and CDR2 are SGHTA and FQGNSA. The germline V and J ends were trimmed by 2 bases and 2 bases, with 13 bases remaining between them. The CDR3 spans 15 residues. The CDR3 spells CASSLYGSGTYEQYF. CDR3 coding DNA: TGTGCCAGCAGCTTATATGGTAGCGGAACCTACGAGCAGTACTTC.

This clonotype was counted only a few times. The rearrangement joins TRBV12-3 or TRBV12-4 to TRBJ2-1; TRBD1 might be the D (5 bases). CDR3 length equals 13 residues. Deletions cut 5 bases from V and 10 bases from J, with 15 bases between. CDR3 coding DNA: TGTGCCAGCAGTCCGAGAACCCACAGGGAGCAGTTCTTC. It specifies CASSPRTHREQFF.

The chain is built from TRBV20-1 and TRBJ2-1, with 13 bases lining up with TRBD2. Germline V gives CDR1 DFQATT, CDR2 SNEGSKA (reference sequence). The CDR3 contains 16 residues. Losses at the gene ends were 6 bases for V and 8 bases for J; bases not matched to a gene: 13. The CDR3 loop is CSAPAPTSGRLDEQFF. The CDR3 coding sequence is TGCAGTGCCCCCGCCCCGACTAGCGGGAGGCTCGATGAGCAGTTCTTC.

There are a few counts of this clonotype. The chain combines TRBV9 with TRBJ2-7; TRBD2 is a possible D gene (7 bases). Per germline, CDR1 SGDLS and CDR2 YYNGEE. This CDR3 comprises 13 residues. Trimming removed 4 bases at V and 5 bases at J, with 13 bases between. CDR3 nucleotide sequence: TGTGCCAGCAGCTCCGGGGGGCCAAACGAGCAGTACTTC. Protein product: CASSSGGPNEQYF.